This T cell receptor (beta chain) was obtained from a study of blood T cell repertoires in COVID-19. Study in general: Acute and convalescent COVID-19 specimens originated in the United States, Italy and Spain. The cDNA or gDNA used as material had been derived from T cells, B-cell-depleted T cells, or PBMCs.

Original methodology: The assay estimated nucleated cells by amplifying reference gene primers. Some clones are missing from TCRdb's copy, which holds only in-frame ones; the method was immunoSEQ multiplex PCR. The DNA was the basis for D and trimming; V, J and clone size are from that table. The sample shows approximately 250,000 clones, more than 75% of them seen only once. V shed 2 bases and J 7 bases; nucleotides not matched to a gene: 8. The germline V gene has CDR1 MNHEY and CDR2 SMNVEV (reference sequence). The CDR3 runs to 15 residues. The chain employs TRBV27 and TRBJ1-5, with 7 bases matching TRBD1. The TCR originated in a man between 35 and 55 years old with active or convalescent COVID-19. The specimen sequenced was peripheral blood. The CDR3 here is CASSLGGGAFQPQHF. CDR3 DNA: TGTGCCAGCAGTTTAGGAGGGGGCGCATTCCAGCCCCAGCATTTT.